This T cell receptor (beta chain) appears in the sequencing data of a study of radiotherapy plus CTLA-4 blockade in lung cancer. General observations from the study: Radiotherapy was combined with ipilimumab, and tumor-derived TCR clones then expanded in blood. Response, reportedly, was best predicted by interferon-beta along with early blood T cell clone dynamics.

Method: immunoSEQ multiplex PCR; TCRdb's copy keeps in-frame clones and lacks some. The table has about 120,000 clones, just under 90% seen once. Receiving focal radiation plus CTLA-4 blockade with ipilimumab were patients who had chemo-refractory metastatic non-small-cell lung cancer. In the case of this clone: Its antigen is still unknown.

This clonotype originated in a human donor with non-small cell lung cancer that progressed on radiotherapy plus ipilimumab. The sample consisted of peripheral blood, taken from a patient treated with radiotherapy plus ipilimumab.

The CDR3 DNA is TGCAGCGTTCACGGGGCCTCCTACAATGAGCAGTTCTTC. It is translated as CSVHGASYNEQFF. The V and J genes are TRBV29-1 and TRBJ2-1; D may correspond to TRBD1 or TRBD2 (5 bases each). Per the germline V gene, CDR1 is SQVTM and CDR2 is ANQGSEA. Between the trimmed V and J ends, which lost 5 bases and 0 bases, there was a span of 8 bases. The length of the CDR3 is 13 residues.